A selection of T cell receptor beta chains follows, all from one sample in a study of regulatory T cells in long-lasting Graves disease. From the multiplex PCR reads, TCRdb called clonotypes with MiXCR, one entry per CDR3 protein. The sample lists roughly 400,000 distinct CDR3 sequences, less than 25% occurring once. Sequencing used peripheral blood mononuclear cells (PBMCs), obtained when the disease was refractory, from a patient treated with antithyroid drugs. The receptors come from a female donor with Graves disease. CDR3s include the opening cysteine and the closing phenylalanine or tryptophan. A D gene is named only where the DNA matches it firmly. Size tells how often a clone was seen (once, few, many) or the class of an expanded clone, and some rows leave it out.

D gene	V gene	J gene	clone size	CDR3 length	CDR3 protein	CDR3 DNA
TRBD2	TRBV11-2	TRBJ2-2	NA	16	CASSSEGLAATGELFF	TGTGCCAGCAGCTCAGAGGGACTAGCGGCCACCGGGGAGCTGTTTTTT
NA	TRBV5-8	TRBJ2-5	few	15	CASSLGLGGEETQCF	TGTGCCAGCAGCTTGGGTCTGGGGGGCGAAGAGACCCAGTGCTTC
NA	TRBV7-8	TRBJ2-6	many	15	CASSPGYGGANVLTF	TGTGCCAGCAGCCCTGGTTATGGTGGGGCCAACGTCCTGACTTTC
NA	TRBV20-1	TRBJ1-1	few	11	CSATPGAEAFF	TGCAGTGCTACCCCCGGAGCTGAAGCTTTCTTT
NA	TRBV15	TRBJ1-6	NA	13	CATSRGEDSPLHF	TGTGCCACCAGCAGAGGAGAAGATTCACCCCTCCACTTT
TRBD1	TRBV6-2/TRBV6-3	TRBJ1-4	NA	15	CASSYHRGGAEKLFF	TGTGCCAGCAGTTACCACAGGGGAGGCGCTGAAAAACTGTTTTTT
NA	TRBV5-1	TRBJ2-7	once	13	CASSLTTGREQYF	TGCGCCAGCAGCTTGACTACAGGGCGCGAGCAGTACTTC
TRBD1	TRBV12-3/TRBV12-4	TRBJ1-1	many	14	CASTLTGWFTEAFF	TGTGCCAGCACTTTGACAGGGTGGTTCACTGAAGCTTTCTTT
NA	TRBV20-1	TRBJ2-7	NA	15	CSARGGGKSSYEQYF	TGCAGTGCCCGCGGGGGCGGGAAAAGCTCCTACGAGCAGTACTTC
NA	TRBV7-2	TRBJ2-7	NA	13	CASSLPGRNEQYF	TGTGCCAGCAGCTTACCTGGGAGGAACGAGCAGTACTTC
NA	TRBV5-5	TRBJ1-2	few	14	CASSLKQISVPTTF	TGTGCCAGCAGCTTAAAGCAGATCAGTGTCCCCACGACGTTC
NA	TRBV28	TRBJ1-4	many	15	CASSPPITGIEKLFF	TGTGCCAGCAGTCCCCCCATTACAGGGATTGAAAAACTGTTTTTT
NA	TRBV29-1	TRBJ2-7	few	11	CSVARGVEQYF	TGCAGCGTGGCCCGAGGGGTCGAGCAGTACTTC
NA	TRBV7-9	TRBJ2-5	few	12	CASVAGQETQYF	TGTGCCAGCGTAGCAGGGCAAGAGACCCAGTACTTC
NA	TRBV20-1	TRBJ2-5	few	15	CSARQPAGRGETQYF	TGCAGTGCTAGGCAACCGGCGGGCCGGGGGGAGACCCAGTACTTC
TRBD2	TRBV27	TRBJ2-3	few	15	CASSPGTSAIDTQYF	TGTGCCAGCAGTCCCGGGACTAGCGCCATAGATACGCAGTATTTT
NA	TRBV28	TRBJ2-5	many	14	CASSPDSGRETQYF	TGTGCCAGCAGTCCGGACTCTGGCCGTGAGACCCAGTACTTC
NA	TRBV4-2	TRBJ1-4	NA	15	CASSREQGEVEKLFF	TGTGCCAGCAGCCGCGAACAGGGTGAGGTAGAAAAACTGTTTTTT
TRBD1	TRBV30	TRBJ1-1	many	13	CAWSPRTGTEAFF	TGTGCCTGGAGTCCTCGGACAGGGACTGAAGCTTTCTTT
NA	TRBV6-2/TRBV6-3	TRBJ2-2	few	13	CASSYGGTGELFF	TGTGCCAGCAGTTACGGCGGGACCGGGGAGCTGTTTTTT
TRBD1	TRBV4-3	TRBJ1-1	few	15	CASSQADRDMTEAFF	TGCGCCAGCAGCCAAGCAGACAGGGACATGACTGAAGCTTTCTTT
NA	TRBV20-1	TRBJ1-1	NA	14	CSARAPGGGTEAFF	TGCAGTGCTAGAGCCCCAGGCGGCGGCACTGAAGCTTTCTTT
NA	TRBV4-1	TRBJ1-2	few	14	CASSQARRNYGYTF	TGCGCCAGCAGCCAAGCCAGGCGAAACTATGGCTACACCTTC
TRBD2	TRBV6-1	TRBJ2-7	many	17	CASSPGTSGLTSYEQYF	TGTGCCAGCAGTCCCGGGACTAGCGGACTTACCTCCTACGAGCAGTACTTC
NA	TRBV12-3/TRBV12-4	TRBJ2-7	many	11	CASSLSWEQYF	TGTGCCAGCAGTTTGAGCTGGGAGCAGTACTTC
NA	TRBV28	TRBJ2-7	many	15	CASSRTAFPSYEQYF	TGTGCCAGCAGTCGGACAGCTTTTCCGTCCTACGAGCAGTACTTC
NA	TRBV19	TRBJ1-1	NA	13	CASSRSGNTEAFF	TGTGCCAGTAGTCGGAGCGGGAACACTGAAGCTTTCTTT
NA	TRBV2	TRBJ2-5	many	12	CASSKMGETQYF	TGTGCCAGCTCCAAGATGGGGGAGACCCAGTACTTC
NA	TRBV30	TRBJ2-7	NA	12	CAWSGISYEQYF	TGTGCCTGGAGCGGGATTTCCTACGAGCAGTACTTC
NA	TRBV20-1	TRBJ2-6	few	14	CSASGRSGANVLTF	TGCAGTGCTAGTGGCCGCTCTGGGGCCAACGTCCTGACTTTC
TRBD1	TRBV2	TRBJ1-2	many	13	CASRTGGSYGYTF	TGTGCCAGCAGGACAGGGGGTTCCTATGGCTACACCTTC
NA	TRBV20-1	TRBJ1-1	few	14	CSARIAGSNTEAFF	TGCAGTGCTAGAATCGCAGGATCGAACACTGAAGCTTTCTTT
NA	TRBV29-1	TRBJ1-2	NA	11	CSVAWAGGYTF	TGCAGCGTTGCCTGGGCCGGTGGCTACACCTTC
TRBD1	TRBV5-5	TRBJ1-2	many	15	CASSPGTGADYGYTF	TGTGCCAGCAGCCCTGGGACAGGGGCGGACTATGGCTACACCTTC
NA	TRBV19	TRBJ1-5	few	15	CASSQTMAGPQPQHF	TGTGCCAGTAGTCAAACCATGGCAGGGCCACAGCCCCAGCATTTT
TRBD1	TRBV4-3	TRBJ1-4	NA	14	CASWETGAGEKLFF	TGCGCCAGCTGGGAGACAGGGGCGGGTGAAAAACTGTTTTTT
NA	TRBV20-1	TRBJ2-7	many	14	CSAKNGRWDYEQYF	TGCAGTGCTAAAAATGGACGGTGGGACTACGAGCAGTACTTC
NA	TRBV7-2	TRBJ2-7	few	14	CASSLNSPYYEQYF	TGTGCCAGCAGCTTAAACTCACCCTACTACGAGCAGTACTTC
NA	TRBV29-1	TRBJ2-5	many	10	CSAGEETQYF	TGCAGCGCGGGGGAAGAGACCCAGTACTTC
TRBD1	TRBV29-1	TRBJ2-7	NA	13	CSVTGGTSYEQYF	TGCAGCGTTACAGGGGGCACGTCCTACGAGCAGTACTTC
NA	TRBV20-1	TRBJ2-3	few	14	CSAREAGGTDTQYF	TGCAGTGCTAGGGAAGCGGGCGGCACAGATACGCAGTATTTT
NA	TRBV27	TRBJ2-2	many	13	CASSSRGEIELFF	TGTGCCAGCAGTTCCAGGGGGGAGATAGAGCTGTTTTTT
NA	TRBV2	TRBJ2-7	few	14	CASSVGRSTYEQYF	TGTGCCAGCAGTGTGGGCAGGTCGACCTACGAGCAGTACTTC
NA	TRBV20-1	TRBJ2-6	few	17	CSARGPRTFNGANVLTF	TGCAGTGCTAGGGGGCCCAGGACATTCAATGGGGCCAACGTCCTGACTTTC
TRBD2	TRBV14	TRBJ2-5	many	18	CASSQGKGGSSSQETQYF	TGTGCCAGCAGCCAAGGAAAAGGCGGGAGCTCGTCTCAAGAGACCCAGTACTTC
TRBD1	TRBV7-9	TRBJ1-5	few	16	CASSLGGTGPHQPQHF	TGTGCCAGCAGCTTAGGAGGGACAGGGCCTCATCAGCCCCAGCATTTT
NA	TRBV20-1	TRBJ1-4	few	11	CSAGTAEKLFF	TGCAGTGCCGGGACCGCCGAAAAACTGTTTTTT
NA	TRBV28	TRBJ1-1	NA	14	CASRPGGTNTEAFF	TGTGCCAGCAGACCCGGGGGGACGAACACTGAAGCTTTCTTT
NA	TRBV24-1	TRBJ2-1	few	12	CATSKGLNEQFF	TGTGCCACCAGCAAAGGGTTAAATGAGCAGTTCTTC
NA	TRBV7-3	TRBJ2-5	once	15	CASGLNAGVLETQYF	TGTGCCAGCGGCTTAAACGCCGGGGTCCTGGAGACCCAGTACTTC
NA	TRBV5-6	TRBJ2-5	many	14	CASSSAGREETQYF	TGTGCCAGCAGCTCCGCCGGGAGAGAAGAGACCCAGTACTTC